The 28 T cell receptor beta chains below all came from one sample that was sequenced in a study of cytomegalovirus exposure and HLA in healthy donors. PCR employed 60 Vbeta and 13 Jbeta primers. Only in-frame clones appear in the TCRdb table, and some are missing; sequencing was by immunoSEQ multiplex PCR. The data show around 100,000 clones, over 65% seen once. Sequencing input: PBMCs. These receptors all come from a woman between 35 and 50 years old in good health and CMV-seropositive.

The chain combines TRBV7-3 with TRBJ2-2; a possible D gene is TRBD1 (5 bases). V was pared by 3 bases and J by 5 bases, with 16 bases between. There are 16 residues in the CDR3. Germline values: CDR1 SGHTA, CDR2 FQGTGA. The CDR3 sequence is CASSFYGQGGTGELFF. The CDR3 region has the DNA TGTGCCAGCAGCTTCTACGGCCAGGGCGGAACCGGGGAGCTGTTTTTT. Full variable domain (outside the CDR3, taken from reference TRBV7-3 and TRBJ2-2): GAGVSQTPSNKVTEKGKYVELRCDPISGHTALYWYRQSLGQGPEFLIYFQGTGAADDSGLPNDRFFAVRPEGSVSTLKIQRTERGDSAVYLCASSFYGQGGTGELFFGEGSRLTVL.

The chain is built from TRBV7-2 and TRBJ2-2; 10 bases align to TRBD2. J gave up 2 bases and V 5 bases, and 5 bases lay outside the gene matches. Germline values: CDR1 SGHTA, CDR2 FQGNSA. The CDR3 is 16 amino acids. Written as DNA, the CDR3 is TGTGCCAGCAGCCGAACTAGCGGGGTAAACACCGGGGAGCTGTTTTTT. It yields the protein CASSRTSGVNTGELFF.

This clone has just one count. The V call is TRBV25-1, the J call TRBJ1-3; 7 positions agree with TRBD1. Germline V gene lookup returns CDR1 MGHDK and CDR2 SYGVNS. This CDR3 is 13 amino acids long. The J segment lost 8 bases and the V segment lost 4 bases, leaving 5 bases of the junction unmatched. CDR3 protein: CASSGQGRHTIYF. In DNA, the CDR3 is TGTGCCAGCAGTGGACAGGGCAGGCACACCATATATTTT.

The genes are TRBV19 and TRBJ1-2, with D possibly TRBD1 on 5 matching bases. Trimming took 6 bases from V and 8 from J, leaving 16 bases between them. CDR3 length equals 13 residues. Germline V gene lookup returns CDR1 LNHDA and CDR2 SQIVND (reference sequence). The CDR3 loop is CASSSQVIGGYTF. The CDR3 nucleotides are TGTGCCAGTAGCTCACAGGTCATAGGGGGCTACACCTTC. Full variable domain (remainder filled in from reference TRBV19 and TRBJ1-2): DGGITQSPKYLFRKEGQNVTLSCEQNLNHDAMYWYRQDPGQGLRLIYYSQIVNDFQKGDIAEGYSVSREKKESFPLTVTSAQKNPTAFYLCASSSQVIGGYTFGSGTRLTVV.

This clone has just a few counts. The chain combines TRBV19 with TRBJ1-3; maybe TRBD1 (5 bases). Germline lookup yields CDR1 LNHDA and CDR2 SQIVND (reference sequence). The CDR3 has 15 amino acids. V was trimmed by 4 bases and J by 2 bases, leaving 12 bases between them. This chain's CDR3 is CASSTQGLTGNTIYF. The CDR3 coding sequence is TGTGCCAGTAGTACCCAGGGTCTAACTGGAAACACCATATATTTT. The full variable domain, rest sourced from reference TRBV19 and TRBJ1-3, is DGGITQSPKYLFRKEGQNVTLSCEQNLNHDAMYWYRQDPGQGLRLIYYSQIVNDFQKGDIAEGYSVSREKKESFPLTVTSAQKNPTAFYLCASSTQGLTGNTIYFGEGSWLTVV.

The chain recombines TRBV6-6 with TRBJ2-7, with 13 bases aligning to TRBD2. Germline CDR1 reads MNHNY; CDR2 reads SVGAGI (reference sequence). This CDR3 comprises 15 residues. The V and J ends lost 5 bases and 4 bases, in that order; junction bases with no gene match: 5. The CDR3 reads CASSPGLAGKYEQYF. In nucleotides, the CDR3 is TGTGCCAGCAGTCCGGGACTAGCGGGGAAATACGAGCAGTACTTC.

This clone was counted a few times. The chain carries TRBV5-1 and TRBJ1-1; no firm D call. The CDR3 consists of 14 residues. The germline gives CDR1 SGHRS, CDR2 YFSETQ. Trimming took 1 base from V and 5 from J, leaving 12 bases between them. For the CDR3, the DNA is TGCGCCAGCAGCTTGATGAGGGCCCCTACTGAAGCTTTCTTT. Residues: CASSLMRAPTEAFF.

In its sample, this clone was seen a few times. The chain recombines TRBV4-3 with TRBJ2-1, with 11 bases aligning to TRBD2. In germline, CDR1 is LGHNA, CDR2 YSLEER. The J segment lost 3 bases and the V segment lost 6 bases, leaving 4 bases of the junction unmatched. The CDR3 runs to 15 residues. In DNA, the CDR3 is TGCGCCAGCAGGGGGGGACTAGCGGACTACAATGAGCAGTTCTTC. Amino acid sequence: CASRGGLADYNEQFF.

This chain links TRBV19 with TRBJ2-1, with TRBD2 as a possible D gene (5 bases). Germline V gene data show CDR1 as LNHDA and CDR2 as SQIVND (reference sequence). Trimming stripped 3 bases from V and 2 bases from J, with 14 bases between. This CDR3 spans 16 amino acids. For the CDR3, the DNA is TGTGCCAGTAGTATGGGCGGGCCGTCACCCTACAATGAGCAGTTCTTC. Encoded protein: CASSMGGPSPYNEQFF.

This chain connects TRBV19 to TRBJ2-1; 8 bases line up with TRBD2. V trimming: 5 bases; J trimming: 5 bases; junction bases outside the gene matches: 8. This CDR3 has 15 residues. The V gene's germline CDR1 is LNHDA and CDR2 SQIVND (reference sequence). CDR3 in amino acids: CASSWGGRTHNEQFF. CDR3 nucleotide sequence: TGTGCCAGTAGTTGGGGCGGGAGGACCCACAATGAGCAGTTCTTC.

The V gene is TRBV7-3, the J gene TRBJ1-1, with 10 positions matching TRBD1. The V gene's germline CDR1 is SGHTA and CDR2 FQGTGA. J lost 4 bases, V lost 5 bases, and 13 bases had no gene match. The CDR3 length is 17 residues. This CDR3 reads CASSPTGGGFGRTEAFF. The CDR3 coding sequence is TGTGCCAGCAGCCCGACAGGGGGCGGGTTCGGTCGCACTGAAGCTTTCTTT.

This chain uses TRBV18 with TRBJ2-7; possible D gene TRBD1, 6 bases. Germline V gene sequence: CDR1 KGHSH, CDR2 LQKENI. Trimming shortened V by 5 bases and J by 3 bases, and 14 bases separated the two germline ends. This CDR3 has 14 amino acids. The CDR3 DNA is TGTGCCAGCTCATTTGGACAGAATTTCTACGAGCAGTACTTC. It codes for CASSFGQNFYEQYF.

This clone was found a few times. The chain carries TRBV4-1 and TRBJ2-7; D not certain. This CDR3 contains 15 residues. Trimming left V 0 bases short and J 7 bases short, with 16 bases between. In germline, CDR1 is MGHRA, CDR2 YSYEKL. The CDR3, as DNA: TGCGCCAGCAGCCAAGATAAGCTTGGCGGAGAGGAGCAGTACTTC. Its protein product is CASSQDKLGGEEQYF.

In nucleotides, the CDR3 is TGTGCCAGCAGCTATACGCTAGCGGGTGGGACCAATGAGCAGTTCTTC. This gives the protein CASSYTLAGGTNEQFF. V gene TRBV7-8 combines with J gene TRBJ2-1; 8 bases align to TRBD2. The CDR3 spans 16 residues. Germline trimming cut 4 bases from V and 6 bases from J; bases unmatched to any gene: 11. In germline, CDR1 is SGHVS, CDR2 FQNEAQ.

This clone was detected only once. The chain uses TRBV6-5 and TRBJ2-1; D may be TRBD2 (6 bases). There are 15 residues in the CDR3. Trimming left V 6 bases short and J 2 bases short, with 14 bases between. Germline V CDR1 and CDR2: MNHEY, SVGAGI. CDR3 DNA: TGTGCCAGCAGGCGTACTAGCAGTGCCTACAATGAGCAGTTCTTC. It specifies CASRRTSSAYNEQFF.

This chain connects TRBV19 to TRBJ1-3; unclear D gene. The CDR3 covers 15 residues. V was shortened by 1 base and J by 3 bases, with 10 bases between the two germline ends. The germline CDR1 and CDR2 sequences are LNHDA and SQIVND (reference sequence). Here the CDR3 reads CASSIGGSGGNTIYF. The CDR3 nucleotides read TGTGCCAGTAGTATAGGAGGGAGCGGTGGAAACACCATATATTTT.

For the CDR3, the DNA is TGTGCCAGCAGTCTCCGACAGGGTTGGAATCAGCCCCAGCATTTT. Amino acids: CASSLRQGWNQPQHF. This chain connects TRBV2 to TRBJ1-5; 7 positions match TRBD1. The germline gives CDR1 SNHLY, CDR2 FYNNEI. Trimming at V came to 5 bases and at J to 4 bases, leaving 8 bases not matched to a gene. The length of the CDR3 is 15 residues.

CDR3 residues: CASSLAVGTSGPSSYNEQFF. CDR3 DNA: TGTGCCAGCAGCTTAGCGGTCGGGACTAGCGGCCCGAGCTCCTACAATGAGCAGTTCTTC. The chain has TRBV7-8 and TRBJ2-1; 11 nucleotides align to TRBD2. CDR1 SGHVS and CDR2 FQNEAQ come from the germline V gene. V was pared by 0 bases and J by 0 bases, with 10 bases of the junction left unmatched. The CDR3 contains 20 residues. The full variable domain, in which reference TRBV7-8 and TRBJ2-1 provide the parts outside the CDR3, is GAGVSQSPRYKVAKRGQDVALRCDPISGHVSLFWYQQALGQGPEFLTYFQNEAQLDKSGLPSDRFFAERPEGSVSTLKIQRTQQEDSAVYLCASSLAVGTSGPSSYNEQFFGPGTRLTVL.

This clone was recorded once. The chain employs TRBV6-5 and TRBJ2-3, with 8 bases that match TRBD2. In germline, CDR1 is MNHEY, CDR2 SVGAGI. Trimming cost V 2 bases and J 1 base; bases outside gene matches: 2. The CDR3 runs 15 residues. CDR3 sequence (DNA): TGTGCCAGCAGTTACCAGACTAGCGGCACAGATACGCAGTATTTT. Amino acids: CASSYQTSGTDTQYF.

This clone turned up a few times. Here the CDR3 reads CASSTGLARYEQYF. Written as DNA, the CDR3 is TGTGCCAGCAGCACGGGACTAGCGCGCTACGAGCAGTACTTC. The chain recombines TRBV6-5 with TRBJ2-7, with TRBD2 matching over 10 bases. J was trimmed by 3 bases and V by 6 bases; bases with no gene match: 5. From germline, CDR1 is MNHEY and CDR2 SVGAGI. The CDR3 has 14 residues.

In regard to this clone: The junction departs from germline at one end; a sequencing error may be responsible. This same CDR3 is encoded by further DNA sequences in the sample. The rearrangement uses TRBV30 and TRBJ1-3, with unresolved D. The CDR3 is 13 residues long. Germline V CDR1 and CDR2: GTSNPN, SVGIG (reference sequence). The CDR3 reads CAWTHSLGNTIYF. CDR3 in DNA: TGTGCCTGGACGCACAGCCTTGGAAACACTATATATTTT.

In its sample, this clone was seen once. This chain uses TRBV5-1 with TRBJ2-3; 12 bases line up with TRBD2. From germline, CDR1 is SGHRS and CDR2 YFSETQ. V lost 4 bases and J lost 1; bases outside the gene matches: 4. This CDR3 comprises 16 residues. The CDR3 DNA sequence: TGCGCCAGCAGCCCTGGACTAGCGGGGCGCACAGATACGCAGTATTTT. Translation: CASSPGLAGRTDTQYF.

This clone was seen once. The chain employs TRBV5-1 and TRBJ2-1; D is uncertain. This CDR3 region has 14 residues. V lost 4 bases and J lost 10, with 18 bases in between. Germline lookup yields CDR1 SGHRS and CDR2 YFSETQ. The CDR3 protein is CASSPTTSSGEQFF. Here the CDR3 DNA reads TGCGCCAGCAGCCCCACGACAAGCTCTGGGGAGCAGTTCTTC.

The V gene is TRBV21-1, the J gene TRBJ2-2; the D call of TRBD1 is as the table states it, not checked on the DNA. TRBV21-1 is deemed a pseudogene. This CDR3 has 12 residues. In DNA form, the CDR3 reads TGTGCCAGTAGGAAGGGGCGCGGGGAGCTGTTTTTT. Protein sequence: CASRKGRGELFF.

This chain connects TRBV2 to TRBJ2-3; 11 bases agree with TRBD2. V dropped 6 bases and J dropped 8; count of bases not matched to a gene: 7. CDR3 length: 14 amino acids. Germline lookup yields CDR1 SNHLY and CDR2 FYNNEI. CDR3 in amino acids: CASRGTSGGLTQYF. CDR3 coding DNA: TGTGCCAGCAGAGGGACTAGCGGTGGCCTTACGCAGTATTTT.

J is TRBJ2-1 and V is TRBV28, with D possibly matching TRBD2 (6 bases). The CDR3 spans 17 residues. V was trimmed by 0 bases and J by 0 bases, leaving 12 bases between them. The germline CDR1 and CDR2 sequences are MDHEN and SYDVKM. This CDR3 is CASSLWVGGLSYNEQFF. DNA of the CDR3: TGTGCCAGCAGTTTATGGGTGGGGGGTCTCTCCTACAATGAGCAGTTCTTC.

This clone came up a few times. The genes are TRBV25-1 and TRBJ2-3; the D gene is possibly TRBD2 (5 bases). Germline loops: CDR1 MGHDK, CDR2 SYGVNS. The CDR3 covers 11 residues. Trimming took 9 bases from V and 11 from J, leaving 15 bases between them. CDR3 nucleotides: TGTGCCAGTGACGGAGGATGGAGGCAGTATTTT. Residues: CASDGGWRQYF.

V gene TRBV27 combines with J gene TRBJ2-1; 9 nucleotides line up with TRBD2. CDR3 length: 15 amino acids. Trimming removed 3 bases from V and 8 bases from J; junction bases left unmatched: 8. Germline CDR1 and CDR2: MNHEY and SMNVEV (reference sequence). CDR3 sequence: CASSFLAGRDDEQFF. CDR3 in DNA: TGTGCCAGCAGTTTCCTAGCGGGACGGGACGATGAGCAGTTCTTC.